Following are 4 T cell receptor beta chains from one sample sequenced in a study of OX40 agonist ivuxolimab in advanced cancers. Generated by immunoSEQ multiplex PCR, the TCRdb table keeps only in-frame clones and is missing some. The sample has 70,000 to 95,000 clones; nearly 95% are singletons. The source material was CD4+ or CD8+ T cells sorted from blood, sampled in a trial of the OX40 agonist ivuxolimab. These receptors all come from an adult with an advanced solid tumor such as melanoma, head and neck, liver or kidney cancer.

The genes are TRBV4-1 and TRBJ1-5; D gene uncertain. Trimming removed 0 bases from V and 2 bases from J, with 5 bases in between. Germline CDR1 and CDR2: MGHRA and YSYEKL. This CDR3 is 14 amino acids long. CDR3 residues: CASSQETGNQPQHF. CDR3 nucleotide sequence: TGCGCCAGCAGCCAAGAGACGGGCAATCAGCCCCAGCATTTT.

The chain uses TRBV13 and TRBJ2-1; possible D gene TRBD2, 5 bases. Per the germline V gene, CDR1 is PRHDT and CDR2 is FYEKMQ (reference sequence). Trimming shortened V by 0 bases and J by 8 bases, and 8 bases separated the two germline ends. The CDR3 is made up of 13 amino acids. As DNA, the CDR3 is TGTGCCAGCAGCTTAGGTCTAGCTTATGAGCAGTTCTTC. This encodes CASSLGLAYEQFF.

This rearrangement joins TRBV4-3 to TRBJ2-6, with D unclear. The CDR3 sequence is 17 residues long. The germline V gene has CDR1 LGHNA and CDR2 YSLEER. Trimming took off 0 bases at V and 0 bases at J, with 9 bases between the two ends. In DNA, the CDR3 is TGCGCCAGCAGCCAAGATGGGTGGCACTCTGGGGCCAACGTCCTGACTTTC. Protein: CASSQDGWHSGANVLTF.

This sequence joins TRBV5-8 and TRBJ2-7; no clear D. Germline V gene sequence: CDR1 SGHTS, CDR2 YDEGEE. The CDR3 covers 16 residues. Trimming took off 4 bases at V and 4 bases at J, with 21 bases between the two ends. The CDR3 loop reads CASSPVVSTWGYEQYF. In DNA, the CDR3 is TGTGCCAGCAGCCCGGTGGTGAGTACATGGGGATACGAGCAGTACTTC.